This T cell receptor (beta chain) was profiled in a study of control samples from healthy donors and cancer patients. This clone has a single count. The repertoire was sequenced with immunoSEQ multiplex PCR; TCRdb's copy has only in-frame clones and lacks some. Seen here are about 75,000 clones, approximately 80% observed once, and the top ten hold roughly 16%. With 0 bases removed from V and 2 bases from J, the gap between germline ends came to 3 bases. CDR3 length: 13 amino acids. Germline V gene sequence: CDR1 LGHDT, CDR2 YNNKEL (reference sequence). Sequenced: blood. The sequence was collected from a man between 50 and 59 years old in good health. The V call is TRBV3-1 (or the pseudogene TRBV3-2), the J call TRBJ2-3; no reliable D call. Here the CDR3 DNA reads TGTGCCAGCAGCCAAGATTTCACAGATACGCAGTATTTT. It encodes CASSQDFTDTQYF.